These T cell receptor beta chains were read from a single sample in a study of blood T cell repertoires in COVID-19. Method: immunoSEQ multiplex PCR; TCRdb's copy keeps in-frame clones and lacks some. The sample contains 200,000 to 300,000 clones, 88% of which appear only once. The sample consisted of peripheral blood. Source of these receptors: a human donor in a cohort sampled during active COVID-19. Both conserved end residues are part of each CDR3. A D gene is named only where the DNA matches it firmly. Clone size is given for some rows only: seen once, a few or many times, or a class if the clone is expanded.

cdr3_aa | cdr3_nt | clone_size | v_call | d_call | j_call
CASSPPALGGRANEQFF | TGTGCCAGCTCACCACCGGCGCTCGGCGGGAGGGCCAATGAGCAGTTCTTC | once | TRBV18 | TRBD2 | TRBJ2-1
CASSPREAVNTIYF | TGTGCCAGCAGCCCCAGGGAGGCCGTCAACACCATATATTTT | NA | TRBV9 | NA | TRBJ1-3
CASSPPALASRGNIQYF | TGTGCCAGCTCACCACCGGCACTAGCTTCGAGAGGAAACATTCAGTACTTC | NA | TRBV18 | NA | TRBJ2-4
CASSPPNLSGDKKTFF | TGTGCCAGCAGCCCCCCGAACTTATCAGGGGACAAAAAGACTTTCTTT | NA | TRBV5-6 | NA | TRBJ1-1
CAWKGVGGGTWIGDTQYF | TGTGCCTGGAAAGGGGTCGGGGGAGGTACTTGGATAGGGGATACGCAGTATTTT | NA | TRBV30 | NA | TRBJ2-3
CASTDRVGAYEQYF | TGTGCCAGTACAGACAGGGTGGGAGCCTACGAGCAGTACTTC | NA | TRBV6-5 | TRBD1 | TRBJ2-7
CASRVHLGGLEIGYTF | TGTGCCAGTAGGGTCCATTTAGGGGGCCTGGAAATTGGCTACACCTTC | NA | TRBV19 | TRBD1 | TRBJ1-2
CASSSPPGQTGRGVSGANVLTF | TGCGCCAGCAGCTCACCCCCGGGACAGACAGGTAGGGGAGTCTCTGGGGCCAACGTCCTGACTTTC | NA | TRBV5-1 | TRBD1 | TRBJ2-6
CASSLYGSREQYF | TGTGCCAGCAGCTTGTACGGGTCTCGGGAGCAGTACTTC | NA | TRBV7-6 | NA | TRBJ2-7
CASSYSMREKLFF | TGTGCCAGCAGTTACTCCATGAGGGAAAAACTGTTTTTT | few | TRBV6-5 | NA | TRBJ1-4
CASSPSGVNQPQHF | TGTGCCAGCTCACCATCAGGGGTGAATCAGCCCCAGCATTTT | NA | TRBV18 | NA | TRBJ1-5
CASSQTSGEGYEQYF | TGTGCCAGCAGCCAAACTAGCGGAGAGGGCTACGAGCAGTACTTC | NA | TRBV3-1/TRBV3-2 | TRBD2 | TRBJ2-7
CASSVAGTETQYF | TGTGCCAGCAGCGTAGCAGGCACTGAGACCCAGTACTTC | once | TRBV9 | NA | TRBJ2-5
CASSYGQGGGQPQHF | TGTGCCAGCAGCTACGGACAGGGGGGAGGTCAGCCCCAGCATTTT | NA | TRBV5-5 | TRBD1 | TRBJ1-5
CASSTDTARVYGYTF | TGCGCCAGCAGTACCGACACGGCGAGGGTCTATGGCTACACCTTC | once | TRBV5-1 | NA | TRBJ1-2
CASSRTDREQYF | TGTGCCAGCAGTCGGACTGACCGCGAGCAGTACTTC | NA | TRBV6-5 | NA | TRBJ2-7
CASSQNPLSLNTEAFF | TGCGCCAGCAGCCAAAACCCCCTAAGCCTGAACACTGAAGCTTTCTTT | NA | TRBV4-3 | NA | TRBJ1-1
CASSLRALETQYF | TGTGCCAGCAGCCTGCGGGCGTTGGAGACCCAGTACTTC | NA | TRBV6-2/TRBV6-3 | NA | TRBJ2-5
CASSLGPGGNTQYF | TGTGCCAGCAGCTTAGGACCCGGGGGGAACACGCAGTATTTT | NA | TRBV7-2 | TRBD2 | TRBJ2-3
CASRAQGGQPQHF | TGTGCCAGCAGGGCCCAAGGGGGTCAGCCCCAGCATTTT | NA | TRBV2 | NA | TRBJ1-5
CASNSGTGPYEQYF | TGTGCCAGTAATTCCGGGACAGGGCCCTACGAGCAGTACTTC | NA | TRBV19 | TRBD1 | TRBJ2-7
CASSTNRDYEQYF | TGTGCCAGCAGTACCAACAGGGACTACGAGCAGTACTTC | NA | TRBV6-5 | NA | TRBJ2-7
CASSVTQGSEQYF | TGTGCCAGCAGCGTAACTCAGGGTAGCGAGCAGTACTTC | NA | TRBV9 | NA | TRBJ2-7
CASDLTGGRADTQYF | TGTGCCAGCGATCTTACAGGGGGTCGGGCAGATACGCAGTATTTT | NA | TRBV6-6 | TRBD1 | TRBJ2-3
CASSLPTGTSYEQYF | TGTGCCAGCAGCTTACCGACAGGGACTTCCTACGAGCAGTACTTC | NA | TRBV11-2 | NA | TRBJ2-7
CASSLLYRLGGATETQYF | TGTGCCAGCAGCTTATTATATCGGCTGGGGGGGGCGACAGAGACCCAGTACTTC | NA | TRBV7-2 | NA | TRBJ2-5
CASSLYDRAGYTF | TGTGCCAGCAGCCTTTACGACAGGGCAGGCTACACCTTC | NA | TRBV13 | TRBD1 | TRBJ1-2
CASSLSPRGETGELFF | TGTGCCAGCAGCCTGTCCCCCAGGGGTGAGACCGGGGAGCTGTTTTTT | NA | TRBV3-1/TRBV3-2 | NA | TRBJ2-2
CASALPRAWGYTF | TGTGCCAGCGCTTTACCCCGAGCATGGGGCTACACCTTC | NA | TRBV12-3/TRBV12-4 | NA | TRBJ1-2
CATMGGRAGKETQYF | TGTGCCACTATGGGTGGGAGGGCCGGTAAAGAGACCCAGTACTTC | NA | TRBV27 | TRBD2 | TRBJ2-5
CASSRDRESETQYF | TGTGCCAGCAGTCGGGACAGGGAGTCGGAGACCCAGTACTTC | few | TRBV6-2/TRBV6-3 | TRBD1 | TRBJ2-5
CASSSGYEQYF | TGTGCCAGCAGTTCAGGTTACGAGCAGTACTTC | NA | TRBV12-3/TRBV12-4 | NA | TRBJ2-7
CASSRDRGNQPQHF | TGTGCCAGCAGCCGGGACAGGGGTAATCAGCCCCAGCATTTT | NA | TRBV6-4 | TRBD1 | TRBJ1-5